This T cell receptor beta chain was captured in a study of T cells in Graves' hyperthyroidism and ophthalmopathy. About the research overall: Peripheral blood sampling occurred at initial diagnosis, before any treatment.

The CDR3 totals 15 residues. Germline CDR1 is LNHNV and CDR2 is YYDKDF (reference sequence). Trimming took 2 bases from V and 4 from J; bases not matched to a gene: 5. TCR beta CDR3 regions were amplified from RNA transcripts. Initially, a first-round RT-PCR of the TCR CDR3 employed the HTBI primer set. Via MiXCR, TCRdb re-called the multiplex PCR reads, giving one row per CDR3 protein. The data contain hundreds of thousands of distinct CDR3 sequences, under 20% of them singletons. The TCR originated in a young woman with Graves' hyperthyroidism. The V gene is TRBV15, the J gene TRBJ1-1, with 9 bases lining up with TRBD1. Sequencing used blood. The CDR3 DNA sequence: TGTGCCACCAGCAGAACCGGACAGGGGAGCACTGAAGCTTTCTTT. Translation: CATSRTGQGSTEAFF.